These 27 T cell receptor beta chains were all obtained from the same sample, sequenced in a study of response to subunit inactivated influenza vaccine. Each CDR3 protein gets one entry after TCRdb re-called the RT-PCR reads with MiXCR. The data show fewer than 550,000 distinct CDR3 sequences, about 25% seen once. Material: CD4+ T cells sorted from PBMCs, obtained 4 to 6 days after vaccination. The receptors here all came from a man aged 50 to 59 who received an inactivated influenza vaccine.

The chain is built from TRBV20-1 and TRBJ2-5; weak D call: TRBD2 (5 bases). From germline, CDR1 is DFQATT and CDR2 SNEGSKA (reference sequence). The germline V and J ends were trimmed by 6 bases and 3 bases, with 14 bases remaining between them. The CDR3 has 13 residues. The CDR3 region is CSAETNYKETQYF. CDR3 DNA: TGCAGTGCCGAGACTAACTATAAAGAGACCCAGTACTTC.

The chain employs TRBV20-1 and TRBJ2-5; D possibly corresponds to TRBD1 (5 bases). V lost 3 bases to trimming and J lost 5 bases, with 16 bases between them. The CDR3 is 14 residues long. Germline V lookup: CDR1 DFQATT, CDR2 SNEGSKA (reference sequence). DNA for the CDR3: TGCAGTGCTAGTAGTGTCAGGGTTTTTGAGACCCAGTACTTC. The encoded protein is CSASSVRVFETQYF.

V and J are TRBV5-5 and TRBJ2-7; D tentatively reads TRBD1 or TRBD2 (5 bases each). The CDR3 consists of 14 residues. The V end was cut by 7 bases, the J end by 3 bases, with 17 bases between. CDR1 and CDR2 from the germline V gene are SGHKS and YYEKEE (reference sequence). The CDR3 DNA reads TGTGCCAGCGGGCCCGGGGCGATGATCTACGAGCAGTACTTC. It encodes CASGPGAMIYEQYF.

This clonotype has just a few counts. The V call is TRBV7-2, the J call TRBJ2-5; D gene uncertain. V lost 1 base and J lost 1, with 7 bases in between. This CDR3 region has 14 residues. Germline V lookup: CDR1 SGHTA, CDR2 FQGNSA. The CDR3 loop is CASSLGLTQETQYF. CDR3 bases: TGTGCCAGCAGCTTAGGACTTACCCAAGAGACCCAGTACTTC.

The chain carries TRBV28 and TRBJ2-7, with D possibly matching TRBD1 (5 bases). CDR1 is MDHEN and CDR2 is SYDVKM in the germline V gene. The CDR3 covers 15 residues. Trimming removed 2 bases from V and 4 bases from J, with 15 bases in between. Written as DNA, the CDR3 is TGTGCCAGCAGTTTAACGGACGGCAGGGCATACGAGCAGTACTTC. It specifies CASSLTDGRAYEQYF.

The chain recombines TRBV2 with TRBJ2-5; 8 positions agree with TRBD2. Germline V gene lookup returns CDR1 SNHLY and CDR2 FYNNEI. V was clipped by 2 bases and J by 5 bases; unmatched bases: 4. This CDR3 comprises 14 residues. CDR3 nucleotide sequence: TGTGCCAGCAGTGAAAGGCGGGGGGCGGAGACCCAGTACTTC. Its translation: CASSERRGAETQYF.

The sample holds a few counts of this clonotype. The chain combines TRBV12-3 or TRBV12-4 with TRBJ2-1; D is perhaps TRBD2 (6 bases). The CDR3 loop spans 15 amino acids. The V and J ends lost 5 bases and 5 bases respectively, with 16 bases between them. Here the CDR3 DNA reads TGTGCCAGCAGTACCCGGGACTTCCCCCACAATGAGCAGTTCTTC. It specifies CASSTRDFPHNEQFF.

J is TRBJ1-2 and V is TRBV10-3; unclear D gene. The length of the CDR3 is 12 residues. Trimming left V 2 bases short and J 9 bases short, with 10 bases between. Germline values: CDR1 ENHRY, CDR2 SYGVKD. CDR3 in amino acids: CAISEPLGSYTF. CDR3 coding DNA: TGTGCCATCAGTGAGCCTTTGGGAAGCTACACCTTC.

There are a few counts of this clonotype. V gene TRBV3-1 combines with J gene TRBJ2-2, with D uncertain. The V gene lost 4 bases and the J gene lost 7 bases, with 16 bases spanning the gap. CDR1 is LGHDT, CDR2 YNNKEL, per germline (reference sequence). The CDR3 consists of 15 residues. The CDR3 loop reads CASSPTSMIRGELFF. The CDR3 DNA is TGTGCCAGCAGCCCAACCTCTATGATACGCGGGGAGCTGTTTTTT.

The V call is TRBV7-2, the J call TRBJ2-7, with TRBD2 identical over 10 bases. Germline V CDR1 and CDR2: SGHTA, FQGNSA. The CDR3 sequence is 15 residues long. V was clipped by 5 bases and J by 3 bases; unmatched bases: 7. For the CDR3, the DNA is TGTGCCAGCAGCCCCTCCAGCGGGGGGGACTACGAGCAGTACTTC. It codes for CASSPSSGGDYEQYF.

This chain joins TRBV20-1 and TRBJ1-3; TRBD1 matches at 8 bases. The CDR3 consists of 13 residues. The junction had 4 bases not matched to a gene; V was cut back by 7 bases and J by 2 bases. Germline V gene sequence: CDR1 DFQATT, CDR2 SNEGSKA (reference sequence). The CDR3 loop reads CSVRQGTGNTIYF. CDR3 DNA: TGCAGTGTCAGACAGGGGACTGGAAACACCATATATTTT.

The chain is built from TRBV5-5 and TRBJ2-1; TRBD2 matches at 9 bases. With V trimmed by 4 bases and J by 9 bases, 5 bases remained unmatched. This CDR3 has 13 residues. CDR1 is SGHKS and CDR2 is YYEKEE in the germline V gene (reference sequence). CDR3 in DNA: TGTGCCAGCAGCGCGGGGGGGTGGAGTGAGCAGTTCTTC. Translated, it gives CASSAGGWSEQFF.

The V call is TRBV5-1, the J call TRBJ2-1, with D perhaps matching TRBD1 (7 bases). This CDR3 is built from 16 residues. Trimming removed 4 bases at V and 7 bases at J, with 21 bases between. In germline, CDR1 is SGHRS, CDR2 YFSETQ. CDR3 loop: CASSPVLRAGGNEQFF. CDR3 sequence (DNA): TGCGCCAGCAGCCCCGTCCTTAGGGCAGGGGGGAATGAGCAGTTCTTC.

The chain carries TRBV9 and TRBJ2-1; weak D call: TRBD2 (5 bases). Germline lookup yields CDR1 SGDLS and CDR2 YYNGEE. Trimming left V 0 bases short and J 12 bases short, with 13 bases between. The CDR3 loop spans 13 amino acids. The CDR3 coding sequence is TGTGCCAGCAGCGTAGTCGGTAGCGCTACGCAGTTCTTC. As protein: CASSVVGSATQFF.

This chain connects TRBV7-2 to TRBJ2-5; maybe TRBD2 (6 bases). The germline V and J ends were trimmed by 5 bases and 6 bases, with 16 bases remaining between them. CDR3 length equals 14 residues. From germline, CDR1 is SGHTA and CDR2 FQGNSA. This chain's CDR3 is CASSAELATQTQYF. CDR3 in DNA: TGTGCCAGCAGCGCCGAGCTAGCGACCCAGACCCAGTACTTC. The full variable domain, its missing parts supplied by reference TRBV7-2 and TRBJ2-5, is GAGVSQSPSNKVTEKGKDVELRCDPISGHTALYWYRQSLGQGLEFLIYFQGNSAPDKSGLPSDRFSAERTGGSVSTLTIQRTQQEDSAVYLCASSAELATQTQYFGPGTRLLVL.

Written as DNA, the CDR3 is TGTGCCAGCAGCGCCCTAGCGGAGCAGTTCTTC. Its translation is CASSALAEQFF. The chain links TRBV9 to TRBJ2-1; D might be TRBD2 (6 bases). From germline, CDR1 is SGDLS and CDR2 YYNGEE. Trimming stripped 3 bases from V and 10 bases from J, with 8 bases between. CDR3 length: 11 residues.

This clonotype was detected a few times. The chain couples TRBV7-8 to TRBJ1-4; D ambiguous. The CDR3 runs 14 residues. The germline V gene has CDR1 SGHVS and CDR2 FQNEAQ. V shed 0 bases and J shed 4 bases, with 6 bases lying between them. CDR3 protein: CASSLAGLNEKLFF. Written as DNA, the CDR3 is TGTGCCAGCAGCTTAGCAGGGCTTAATGAAAAACTGTTTTTT. Based on the CDR3 plus reference TRBV7-8 and TRBJ1-4, the full variable domain is GAGVSQSPRYKVAKRGQDVALRCDPISGHVSLFWYQQALGQGPEFLTYFQNEAQLDKSGLPSDRFFAERPEGSVSTLKIQRTQQEDSAVYLCASSLAGLNEKLFFGSGTQLSVL.

This chain joins TRBV6-1 and TRBJ2-3, with D possibly being TRBD1 (6 bases). Germline CDR1 and CDR2: MNHNS and SASEGT. The V gene lost 4 bases and the J gene lost 1 base, with 12 bases spanning the gap. The CDR3 totals 15 residues. The CDR3 region has the DNA TGTGCCAGCAGTGGACGGAGACAGGGCACAGATACGCAGTATTTT. Its protein is CASSGRRQGTDTQYF.

The gene calls are TRBV6-1 and TRBJ2-1, with 8 positions matching TRBD2. J gave up 5 bases and V 10 bases, and 7 bases lay outside the gene matches. Germline V gene data show CDR1 as MNHNS and CDR2 as SASEGT. This CDR3 is built from 13 residues. The CDR3 DNA is TGTGCCACCGGGCTAGCGGGCCACAATGAGCAGTTCTTC. Amino acids: CATGLAGHNEQFF.

A few counts support this clonotype. The chain employs TRBV28 and TRBJ1-2; weak D call: TRBD1 (6 bases). V dropped 6 bases and J dropped 4 bases, with 15 bases sitting between them. The V gene's germline CDR1 is MDHEN and CDR2 SYDVKM. The CDR3 runs 14 residues. In DNA form, the CDR3 reads TGTGCCAGCAGCAAAACCGGGACAACCTATGGCTACACCTTC. It specifies CASSKTGTTYGYTF.

This rearrangement joins TRBV10-3 to TRBJ2-3; 7 bases fit TRBD1. Germline assignment: CDR1 ENHRY and CDR2 SYGVKD. This CDR3 has 14 amino acids. Losses at the gene ends were 5 bases for V and 4 bases for J; bases not matched to a gene: 6. The CDR3 nucleotides are TGTGCCATCAGTCAAGGGCAGGGGGCAGATACGCAGTATTTT. Amino acids: CAISQGQGADTQYF.

This clonotype was observed a few times. V usage is TRBV5-5 and J usage is TRBJ2-5, with D maybe TRBD1 (5 bases). The CDR3 totals 14 residues. Trimming stripped 4 bases from V and 0 bases from J, with 10 bases between. CDR1 SGHKS and CDR2 YYEKEE come from the germline V gene (reference sequence). Written as DNA, the CDR3 is TGTGCCAGCAGCGCATACAGGCACCAAGAGACCCAGTACTTC. Translated: CASSAYRHQETQYF.

The V gene is TRBV20-1, the J gene TRBJ2-7; D uncertain. Germline V gives CDR1 DFQATT, CDR2 SNEGSKA (reference sequence). This CDR3 is built from 10 residues. Between the trimmed V and J ends, which lost 5 bases and 6 bases, there was a span of 8 bases. The chain's CDR3 is CSARTTEQYF. CDR3 DNA: TGCAGTGCTCGTACTACCGAGCAGTACTTC.

The J gene is TRBJ2-1, the V gene TRBV9; 7 positions agree with TRBD2. The CDR3 runs 20 residues. Looked up from germline, CDR1 is SGDLS and CDR2 is YYNGEE. The V and J ends lost 2 bases and 0 bases, in that order; junction bases with no gene match: 17. In DNA, the CDR3 is TGTGCCAGCAGCGTGTCGGGGTCTAGCGGAAGAACCAGCTCCTACAATGAGCAGTTCTTC. Its protein is CASSVSGSSGRTSSYNEQFF.

This clonotype has just a few counts. The V and J genes are TRBV4-1 and TRBJ1-5, with 8 bases lining up with TRBD1. Trimming removed 8 bases from V and 7 bases from J; junction bases left unmatched: 7. The CDR3 contains 13 residues. Germline V gene data show CDR1 as MGHRA and CDR2 as YSYEKL. This chain's CDR3 is CASQGAPGQPQHF. The CDR3 bases are TGCGCCAGCCAGGGGGCGCCGGGGCAGCCCCAGCATTTT.

The chain joins TRBV7-2 to TRBJ2-1; D not resolved. V lost 6 bases and J lost 5, with 14 bases in between. From germline, CDR1 is SGHTA and CDR2 FQGNSA. The CDR3 totals 14 residues. For the CDR3, the DNA is TGTGCCAGCAGACAAGACCAGGTCAACAATGAGCAGTTCTTC. Encoded protein: CASRQDQVNNEQFF. Complete variable domain (other parts from reference TRBV7-2 and TRBJ2-1): GAGVSQSPSNKVTEKGKDVELRCDPISGHTALYWYRQSLGQGLEFLIYFQGNSAPDKSGLPSDRFSAERTGGSVSTLTIQRTQQEDSAVYLCASRQDQVNNEQFFGPGTRLTVL.

This clonotype was recorded a few times. V gene TRBV11-2 combines with J gene TRBJ2-3; TRBD2 matches 13 bases. The V and J ends lost 5 bases and 0 bases, in that order; junction bases with no gene match: 8. CDR1 and CDR2 (germline): SGHAT, FQNNGV. The CDR3 spans 18 residues. The CDR3 DNA reads as TGTGCCAGCAGCCCGTTCGGGACTAGCGGGGTCAGCACAGATACGCAGTATTTT. Amino acids: CASSPFGTSGVSTDTQYF.